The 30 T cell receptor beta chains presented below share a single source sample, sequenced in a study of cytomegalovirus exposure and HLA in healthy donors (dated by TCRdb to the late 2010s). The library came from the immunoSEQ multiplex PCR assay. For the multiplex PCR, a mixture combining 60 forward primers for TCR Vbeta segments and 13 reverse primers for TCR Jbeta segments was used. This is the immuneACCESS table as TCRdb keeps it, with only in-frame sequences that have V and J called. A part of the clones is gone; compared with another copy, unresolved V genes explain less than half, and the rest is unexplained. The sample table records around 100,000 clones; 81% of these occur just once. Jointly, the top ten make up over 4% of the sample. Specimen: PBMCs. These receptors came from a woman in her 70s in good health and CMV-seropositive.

CDR3 DNA sequence: TGTGCCAGCAGCTTGAGGGACACCGACTCCTACGAGCAGTACTTC. Its protein is CASSLRDTDSYEQYF. The chain recombines TRBV5-5 with TRBJ2-7, with D maybe TRBD1 (6 bases). Trimming removed 1 base at V and 0 bases at J, with 11 bases between. Germline CDR1 is SGHKS and CDR2 is YYEKEE (reference sequence). The CDR3 is made up of 15 amino acids.

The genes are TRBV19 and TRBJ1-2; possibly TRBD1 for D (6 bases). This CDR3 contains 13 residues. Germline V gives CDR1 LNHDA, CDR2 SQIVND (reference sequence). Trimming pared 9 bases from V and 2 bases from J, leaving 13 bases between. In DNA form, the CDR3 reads TGTGCCAGCGCGCGGCAGGGGAACTATGGCTACACCTTC. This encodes CASARQGNYGYTF.

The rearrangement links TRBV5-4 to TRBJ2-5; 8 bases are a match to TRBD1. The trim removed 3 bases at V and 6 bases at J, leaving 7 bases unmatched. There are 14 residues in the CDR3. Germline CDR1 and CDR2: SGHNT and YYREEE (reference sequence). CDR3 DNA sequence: TGTGCCAGCAGCTCCTCGGACAGGGCCAAGACCCAGTACTTC. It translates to CASSSSDRAKTQYF.

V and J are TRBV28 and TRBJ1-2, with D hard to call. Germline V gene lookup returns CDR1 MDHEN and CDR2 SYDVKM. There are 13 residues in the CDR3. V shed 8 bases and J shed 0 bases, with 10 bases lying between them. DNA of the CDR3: TGTGCCAGCCTAGCCGGTACTAACTATGGCTACACCTTC. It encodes CASLAGTNYGYTF.

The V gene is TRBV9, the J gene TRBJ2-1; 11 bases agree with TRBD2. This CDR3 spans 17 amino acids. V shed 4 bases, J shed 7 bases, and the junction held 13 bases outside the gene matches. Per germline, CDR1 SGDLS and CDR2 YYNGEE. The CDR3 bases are TGTGCCAGCAGCTTTAGGCCTACTAGCGGGAGTTGGAATGAGCAGTTCTTC. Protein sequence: CASSFRPTSGSWNEQFF.

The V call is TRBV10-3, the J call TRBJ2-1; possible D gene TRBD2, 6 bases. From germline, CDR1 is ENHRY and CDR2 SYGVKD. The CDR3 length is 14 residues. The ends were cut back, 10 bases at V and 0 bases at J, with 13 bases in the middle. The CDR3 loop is CASCRDSSYNEQFF. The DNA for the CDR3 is TGTGCCAGCTGCCGGGACTCCTCCTACAATGAGCAGTTCTTC.

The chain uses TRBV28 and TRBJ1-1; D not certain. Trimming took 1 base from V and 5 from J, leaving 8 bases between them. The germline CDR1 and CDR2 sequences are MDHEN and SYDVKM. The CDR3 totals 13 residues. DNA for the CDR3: TGTGCCAGCAGTTTATCAAGGAGGACTGAAGCTTTCTTT. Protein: CASSLSRRTEAFF.

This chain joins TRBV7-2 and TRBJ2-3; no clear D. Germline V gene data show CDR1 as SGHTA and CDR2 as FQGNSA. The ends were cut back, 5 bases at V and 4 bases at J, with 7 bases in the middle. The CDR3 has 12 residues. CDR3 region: CASSPRADTQYF. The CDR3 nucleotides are TGTGCCAGCAGCCCCCGGGCAGATACGCAGTATTTT.

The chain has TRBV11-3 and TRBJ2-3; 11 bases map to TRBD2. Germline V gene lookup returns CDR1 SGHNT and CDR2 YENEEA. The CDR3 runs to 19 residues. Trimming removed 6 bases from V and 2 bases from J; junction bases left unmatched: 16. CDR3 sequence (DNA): TGTGCCAGCAGTCATAGGGGGCTAGCGGGAGGCTGGGACACAGATACGCAGTATTTT. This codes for CASSHRGLAGGWDTDTQYF.

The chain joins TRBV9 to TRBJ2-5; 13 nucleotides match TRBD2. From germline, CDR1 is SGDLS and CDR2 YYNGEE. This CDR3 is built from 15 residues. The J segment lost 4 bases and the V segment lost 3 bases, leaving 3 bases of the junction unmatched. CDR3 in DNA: TGTGCCAGCAGCGGGACTAGCGGGAGTAGAGAGACCCAGTACTTC. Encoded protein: CASSGTSGSRETQYF.

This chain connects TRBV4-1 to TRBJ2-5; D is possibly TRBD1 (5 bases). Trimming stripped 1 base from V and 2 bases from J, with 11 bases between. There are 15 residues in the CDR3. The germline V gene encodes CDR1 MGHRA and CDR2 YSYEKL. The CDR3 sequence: CASSQARGSQETQYF. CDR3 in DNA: TGCGCCAGCAGCCAAGCTAGGGGCAGTCAAGAGACCCAGTACTTC.

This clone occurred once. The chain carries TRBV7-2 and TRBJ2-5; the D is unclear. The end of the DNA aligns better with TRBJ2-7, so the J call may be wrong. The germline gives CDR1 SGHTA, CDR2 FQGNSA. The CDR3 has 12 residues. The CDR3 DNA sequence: TGTGCCAGCAGCCCCCAGGCCTACGAGCAGTACTTC. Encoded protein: CASSPQAYEQYF.

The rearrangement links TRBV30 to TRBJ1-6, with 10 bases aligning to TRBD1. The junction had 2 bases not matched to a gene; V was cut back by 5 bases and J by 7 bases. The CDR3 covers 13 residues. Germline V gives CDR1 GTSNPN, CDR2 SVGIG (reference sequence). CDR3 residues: CAWAGQGNSPLHF. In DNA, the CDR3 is TGTGCCTGGGCGGGACAGGGGAATTCACCCCTCCACTTT.

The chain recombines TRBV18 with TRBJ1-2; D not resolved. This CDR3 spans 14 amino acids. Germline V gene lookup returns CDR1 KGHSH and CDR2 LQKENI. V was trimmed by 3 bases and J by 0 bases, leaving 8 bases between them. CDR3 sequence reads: CASSPPTTNYGYTF. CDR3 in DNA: TGTGCCAGCTCACCTCCCACAACTAACTATGGCTACACCTTC.

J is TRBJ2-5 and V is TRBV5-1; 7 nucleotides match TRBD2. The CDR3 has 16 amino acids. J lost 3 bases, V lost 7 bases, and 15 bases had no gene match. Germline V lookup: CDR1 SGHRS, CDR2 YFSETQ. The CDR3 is CASSPLSGTTEETQYF. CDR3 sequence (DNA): TGCGCCAGCTCCCCTCTATCCGGGACTACCGAAGAGACCCAGTACTTC.

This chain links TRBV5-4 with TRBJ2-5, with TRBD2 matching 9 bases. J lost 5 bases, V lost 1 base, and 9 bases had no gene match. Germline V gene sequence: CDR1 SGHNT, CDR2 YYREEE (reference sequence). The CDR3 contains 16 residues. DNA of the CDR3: TGTGCCAGCAGCTTGTCGGCGGGAGGGGGTTGGGAGACCCAGTACTTC. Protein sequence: CASSLSAGGGWETQYF.

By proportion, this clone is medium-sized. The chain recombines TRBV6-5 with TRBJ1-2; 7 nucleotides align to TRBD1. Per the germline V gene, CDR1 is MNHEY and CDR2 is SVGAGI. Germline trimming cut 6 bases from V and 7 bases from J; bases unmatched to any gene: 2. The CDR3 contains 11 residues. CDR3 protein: CASRTGSGYTF. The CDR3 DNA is TGTGCCAGCAGGACAGGGTCTGGCTACACCTTC.

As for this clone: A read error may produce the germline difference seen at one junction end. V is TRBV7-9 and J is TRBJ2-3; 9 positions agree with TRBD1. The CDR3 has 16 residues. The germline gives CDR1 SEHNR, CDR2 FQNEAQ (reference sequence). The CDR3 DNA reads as TGTTCCAGCAGCCTGGGACAGGGTATCCGCACAGATACGCAGTATTTT. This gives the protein CSSSLGQGIRTDTQYF. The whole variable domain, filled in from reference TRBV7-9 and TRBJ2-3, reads DTGVSQNPRHKITKRGQNVTFRCDPISEHNRLYWYRQTLGQGPEFLTYFQNEAQLEKSRLLSDRFSAERPKGSFSTLEIQRTEQGDSAMYLCSSSLGQGIRTDTQYFGPGTRLTVL.

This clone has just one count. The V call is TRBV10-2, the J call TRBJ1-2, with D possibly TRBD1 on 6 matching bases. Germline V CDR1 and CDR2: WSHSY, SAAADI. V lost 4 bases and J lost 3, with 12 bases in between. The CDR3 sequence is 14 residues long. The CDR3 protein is CASSARGLDYGYTF. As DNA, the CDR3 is TGCGCCAGCAGTGCGCGGGGGCTCGACTATGGCTACACCTTC.

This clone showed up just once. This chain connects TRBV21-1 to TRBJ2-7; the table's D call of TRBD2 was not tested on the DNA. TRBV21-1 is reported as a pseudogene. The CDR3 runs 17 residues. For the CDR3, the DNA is TGTGCCAGCGGTCCCAATAGGCTAGCGGAGTCTTTTTACGAGCAGTACTTC. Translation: CASGPNRLAESFYEQYF.

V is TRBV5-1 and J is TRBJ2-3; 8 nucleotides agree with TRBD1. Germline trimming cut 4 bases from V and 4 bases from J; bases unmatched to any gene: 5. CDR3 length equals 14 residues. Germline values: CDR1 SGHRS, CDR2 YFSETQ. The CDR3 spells CASSTGQGADTQYF. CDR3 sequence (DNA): TGCGCCAGCAGCACCGGACAGGGTGCAGATACGCAGTATTTT.

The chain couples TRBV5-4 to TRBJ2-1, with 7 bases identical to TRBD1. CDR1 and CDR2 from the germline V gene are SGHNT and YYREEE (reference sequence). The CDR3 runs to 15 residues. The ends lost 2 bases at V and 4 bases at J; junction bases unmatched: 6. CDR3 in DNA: TGTGCCAGCAGCTTATCCGGGACAGCTTACAATGAGCAGTTCTTC. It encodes CASSLSGTAYNEQFF.

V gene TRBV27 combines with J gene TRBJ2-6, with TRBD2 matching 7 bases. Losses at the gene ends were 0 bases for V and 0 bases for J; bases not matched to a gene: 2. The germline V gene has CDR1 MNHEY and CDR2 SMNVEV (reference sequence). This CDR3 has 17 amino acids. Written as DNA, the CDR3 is TGTGCCAGCAGTTTATCTGGGGGGGGCTCTGGGGCCAACGTCCTGACTTTC. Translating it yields CASSLSGGGSGANVLTF.

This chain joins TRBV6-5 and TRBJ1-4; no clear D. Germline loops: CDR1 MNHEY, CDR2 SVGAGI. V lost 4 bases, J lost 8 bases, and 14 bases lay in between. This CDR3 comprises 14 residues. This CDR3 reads CASSLVGRGEKLFF. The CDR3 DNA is TGTGCCAGCAGTTTGGTGGGCCGCGGGGAAAAACTGTTTTTT.

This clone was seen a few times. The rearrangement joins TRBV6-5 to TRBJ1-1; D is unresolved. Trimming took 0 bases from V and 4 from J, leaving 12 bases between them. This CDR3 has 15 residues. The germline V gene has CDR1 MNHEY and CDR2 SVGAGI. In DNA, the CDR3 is TGTGCCAGCAGTTACTCGTTTAAAACGAGCACTGAAGCTTTCTTT. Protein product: CASSYSFKTSTEAFF.

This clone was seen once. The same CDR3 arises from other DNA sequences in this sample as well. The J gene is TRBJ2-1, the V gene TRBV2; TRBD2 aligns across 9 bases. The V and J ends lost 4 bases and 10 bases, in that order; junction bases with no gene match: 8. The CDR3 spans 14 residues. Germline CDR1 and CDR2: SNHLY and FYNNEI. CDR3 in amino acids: CASSASSGRPEQFF. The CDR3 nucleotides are TGTGCCAGCAGTGCTTCCAGCGGGAGGCCCGAGCAGTTCTTC.

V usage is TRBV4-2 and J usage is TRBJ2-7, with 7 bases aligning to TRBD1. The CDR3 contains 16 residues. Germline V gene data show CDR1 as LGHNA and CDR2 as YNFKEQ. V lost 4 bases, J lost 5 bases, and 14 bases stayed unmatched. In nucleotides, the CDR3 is TGTGCCAGCAGCCGAACACAGGGACAGCGGACGGACGAGCAGTACTTC. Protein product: CASSRTQGQRTDEQYF.

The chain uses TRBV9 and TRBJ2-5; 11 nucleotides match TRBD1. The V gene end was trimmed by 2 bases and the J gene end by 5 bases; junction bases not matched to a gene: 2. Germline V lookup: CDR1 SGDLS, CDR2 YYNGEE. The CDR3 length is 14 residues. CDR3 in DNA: TGTGCCAGCAGCGTGGGACAGGGGGGCGAGACCCAGTACTTC. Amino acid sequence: CASSVGQGGETQYF.

The CDR3 is CASSERSYSVEQFF. DNA of the CDR3: TGTGCCAGCAGTGAACGTTCGTATAGCGTGGAGCAGTTCTTC. The chain recombines TRBV2 with TRBJ2-1; D possibly corresponds to TRBD2 (5 bases). V was shortened by 2 bases and J by 10 bases, with 15 bases between the two germline ends. The CDR3 runs to 14 residues. CDR1 SNHLY and CDR2 FYNNEI come from the germline V gene.

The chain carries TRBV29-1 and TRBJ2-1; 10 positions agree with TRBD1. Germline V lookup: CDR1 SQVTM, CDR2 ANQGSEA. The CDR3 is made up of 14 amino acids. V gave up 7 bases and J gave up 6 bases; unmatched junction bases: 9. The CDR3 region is CSALTGGLGNEQFF. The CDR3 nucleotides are TGCAGCGCCCTGACAGGGGGCCTGGGCAATGAGCAGTTCTTC.